A selection of T cell receptor beta chains follows, all from one sample in a study of blood T cell repertoires in COVID-19. The protocol was immunoSEQ multiplex PCR, while the TCRdb copy is restricted to in-frame clones and leaves out a portion. The data contain 35,000 to 55,000 clones, over 80% of them singletons. Input material: peripheral blood. Receptors originate from a man between 60 and 75 years old with active COVID-19. Both conserved end residues are part of each CDR3.

v_call cdr3_aa
TRBV13 CASSLRLRGEQYF
TRBV4-1 CASSLRTGVAYNEQFF
TRBV6-2/TRBV6-3 CASRPGDRAGANVLTF
TRBV30 CAWREGWPKETQYF
TRBV29-1 CSVLPTKMSYEQYF
TRBV28 CASSPRILAGGYEQYF
TRBV27 CASSSTTSGIYEQFF
TRBV5-6 CASSLDRGLSGYTF
TRBV2 CASKVGGSVHNEQFF
TRBV5-5 CASSSGGPYEQYF
TRBV7-2 CASSRSGTDAEQYF
TRBV12-3/TRBV12-4 CASSFWRGGSYF
TRBV12-3/TRBV12-4 CASSLAQGDTQYF
TRBV5-1 CASSSPRDRAYNEQFF
TRBV28 CASNSGGDSEKLFF
TRBV7-2 CASSLVSSGQETQYF
TRBV4-3 CASSQGDRIYGYTF
TRBV19 CASSVDGLADQPQHF
TRBV7-9 CASSSNRANTEAFF
TRBV18 CASSPLSRSLEAFF
TRBV6-1 CASSGRAGGNGIGYGYTF
TRBV7-3 CASSLGEGGSYEQYF
TRBV10-3 CAIRASGHDNEQFF
TRBV11-2 CASSLVELAGAGTQYF
TRBV20-1 CGGDTHTEAFF
TRBV7-3 CASSPGTSRGETQYF
TRBV18 CASSPLPSGGGDTQYF
TRBV12-3/TRBV12-4 CASSLGLNIQYF
TRBV4-1 CASSQVGRAGGGEQFF
TRBV5-1 CASSSGALVSSTDTQYF
TRBV4-1 CASSQDRFYEQYF
TRBV7-6 CASSLGVGHYEQYF
TRBV6-2/TRBV6-3 CASSYSMGGAKDTQYF
TRBV28 CASSITSPGQGGYTF
TRBV5-6 CASSWGGTITEAFF
TRBV7-2 CASSARGTQETQYF
TRBV7-9 CASSPGQGDDEQYF
TRBV11-2 CASSLIKSGSQNEQFF
TRBV19 CASSMAGESSYEQYF
TRBV27 CASSFTGDMVGYGYTF
TRBV28 CASTLSGHQETQYF
TRBV7-9 CASADGGEEPQHF
TRBV2 CASRMDRTNTGELFF
TRBV28 CASSLSGGASGTQETQYF
TRBV7-2 CASSFRLAGGVDEQFF
TRBV4-1 CASSQDQGAGGYTF
TRBV7-2 CASSFGWDRGLGGSPLHF
TRBV5-6 CASSSPGDTQYF
TRBV30 CAWSVRSNYGYTF
TRBV29-1 CSVVGGNGQPQHF
TRBV6-6 CASSSSQGTVTEAFF
TRBV3-1/TRBV3-2 CASSQTSGGETQYF
TRBV11-3 CASRVAGKRNEHQRNEQFF
TRBV5-8 CASSPLAGGFEETQYF
TRBV5-1 CASSLIRFAGGFLFNKQFF